The 17 T cell receptor beta chains presented below share a single source sample, sequenced in a study of shared clonotypes between healthy human individuals. Using immunoSEQ multiplex PCR, the repertoire was profiled, and TCRdb retains in-frame clones only, with some absent. This sample has around 600,000 clones, with about 96% found just once. Sequenced input: naive CD4+ T cells sorted from blood. Indicated subset: CD45RA+ positively selected. These receptors were taken from a woman aged 25 to 45 in good health.

The V and J genes are TRBV19 and TRBJ2-5, with 8 bases that match TRBD1. The length of the CDR3 is 16 residues. Germline V gene data show CDR1 as LNHDA and CDR2 as SQIVND (reference sequence). The junction had 13 bases not matched to a gene; V was cut back by 6 bases and J by 4 bases. DNA for the CDR3: TGTGCCAGTAGAGGGCTCGGGCAGGGGGCGGTAGAGACCCAGTACTTC. Translating it yields CASRGLGQGAVETQYF.

The chain links TRBV5-5 to TRBJ2-7, with D possibly matching TRBD2 (6 bases). Germline loops: CDR1 SGHKS, CDR2 YYEKEE (reference sequence). This CDR3 comprises 15 residues. V lost 0 bases, J lost 1 base, and 11 bases lay in between. CDR3 protein: CASSLAASVSYEQYF. CDR3 DNA: TGTGCCAGCAGCTTGGCGGCTAGCGTATCCTACGAGCAGTACTTC.

The V call is TRBV28, the J call TRBJ1-4; D gene uncertain. Looked up from germline, CDR1 is MDHEN and CDR2 is SYDVKM. This CDR3 spans 17 amino acids. The V end lost 3 bases, the J end lost 2 bases, and 16 bases lay between the germline ends. The CDR3 DNA reads TGTGCCAGCAGTTTTCGGCGTTTGAGGGCGACTAATGAAAAACTGTTTTTT. It specifies CASSFRRLRATNEKLFF.

This clone has a handful of counts. The chain combines TRBV29-1 with TRBJ1-4, with D hard to call. Germline lookup yields CDR1 SQVTM and CDR2 ANQGSEA. The V end lost 4 bases, the J end lost 6 bases, and 9 bases lay between the germline ends. This CDR3 is 12 amino acids long. CDR3 sequence: CSVASLDEKLFF. As DNA, the CDR3 is TGCAGCGTTGCATCTTTGGATGAAAAACTGTTTTTT.

V gene TRBV2 combines with J gene TRBJ2-5; D is perhaps TRBD1 or TRBD2 (6 bases each). Trimming pared 6 bases from V and 7 bases from J, leaving 18 bases between. Germline lookup yields CDR1 SNHLY and CDR2 FYNNEI. The CDR3 length is 14 residues. CDR3: CASRGAFLARTQYF. In DNA, the CDR3 is TGTGCCAGCAGGGGGGCTTTCCTAGCGCGGACCCAGTACTTC.

A note on this clone: Other nucleotide sequences from this sample produce the same CDR3. The chain joins TRBV5-1 to TRBJ2-7; D is uncertain. This CDR3 is 13 amino acids long. V was pared by 0 bases and J by 2 bases, with 6 bases between. Germline V gene lookup returns CDR1 SGHRS and CDR2 YFSETQ. CDR3 in DNA: TGCGCCAGCAGCTTGGAGGCCGCCTACGAGCAGTACTTC. Amino acid sequence: CASSLEAAYEQYF.

As DNA, the CDR3 is TGTGCCAGCAGCCTAGGGACGGCGCTGGGGGCAGATACGCAGTATTTT. Encoded protein: CASSLGTALGADTQYF. V and J are TRBV9 and TRBJ2-3; D possibly matches TRBD1 or TRBD2 (5 bases each). This CDR3 is 16 amino acids long. Per germline, CDR1 SGDLS and CDR2 YYNGEE. V shed 4 bases and J shed 4 bases, with 19 bases lying between them.

J is TRBJ2-7 and V is TRBV5-4; 8 positions match TRBD2. There are 15 residues in the CDR3. The V gene's germline CDR1 is SGHNT and CDR2 YYREEE (reference sequence). J was trimmed by 0 bases and V by 5 bases; bases with no gene match: 7. DNA for the CDR3: TGTGCCAGCAGTCCGGGGGGGGGCAGCTCCTACGAGCAGTACTTC. It yields the protein CASSPGGGSSYEQYF.

This rearrangement joins TRBV6-5 to TRBJ1-1; a possible D gene is TRBD1 (5 bases). The CDR3 has 14 residues. Trimming stripped 5 bases from V and 5 bases from J, with 15 bases between. The germline gives CDR1 MNHEY, CDR2 SVGAGI. The CDR3 protein is CASSDALRGTEAFF. The DNA for the CDR3 is TGTGCCAGCAGTGACGCTCTTAGGGGTACTGAAGCTTTCTTT.

This chain connects TRBV27 to TRBJ2-1; D is ambiguous. The ends were cut back, 3 bases at V and 7 bases at J, with 13 bases in the middle. The CDR3 runs 14 residues. The germline CDR1 and CDR2 sequences are MNHEY and SMNVEV (reference sequence). CDR3 in amino acids: CASSFKDQENEQFF. In DNA, the CDR3 is TGTGCCAGCAGTTTCAAGGACCAAGAGAATGAGCAGTTCTTC.

CDR3 sequence (DNA): TGTGCCAGCAGTTTCCGGAGGGAGCAGTTCTTC. This translates into CASSFRREQFF. The J gene is TRBJ2-1, the V gene TRBV28, with D perhaps TRBD2 (5 bases). The CDR3 is 11 residues long. Trimming removed 3 bases at V and 10 bases at J, with 7 bases between. Germline assignment: CDR1 MDHEN and CDR2 SYDVKM.

The chain uses TRBV28 and TRBJ1-2, with TRBD1 matching over 8 bases. V lost 7 bases to trimming and J lost 6 bases; unmatched junction nucleotides: 13. Germline CDR1 MDHEN, CDR2 SYDVKM. The CDR3 is 15 amino acids. The CDR3 coding sequence is TGTGCCAGCATGGAGGACGGACAGGGACCCAATGGCTACACCTTC. Amino acids: CASMEDGQGPNGYTF.

The rearrangement uses TRBV23-1 and TRBJ1-1; no reliable D call. TRBV23-1 is known as an ORF, though its function is uncertain. V was clipped by 0 bases and J by 1 base, with 6 bases between them. This CDR3 contains 14 residues. CDR3 protein: CASSQSGKNTEAFF. Written as DNA, the CDR3 is TGCGCCAGCAGTCAATCCGGGAAGAACACTGAAGCTTTCTTT.

The rearrangement joins TRBV27 to TRBJ2-5, with D possibly matching TRBD2 (5 bases). TRBJ2-7 matches the DNA end more closely, so the J call is doubtful. Per germline, CDR1 MNHEY and CDR2 SMNVEV (reference sequence). This CDR3 comprises 15 residues. The CDR3 region has the DNA TGTGCCAGCAGTTTATCTCTTTTGGAGCGGTACGAGCAGTACTTC. Its translation: CASSLSLLERYEQYF.

The chain combines TRBV7-6 with TRBJ2-2; unclear D gene. Per the germline V gene, CDR1 is SGHVS and CDR2 is FNYEAQ. The CDR3 spans 14 residues. Trimming cost V 4 bases and J 1 base, with 7 bases left between them. In DNA form, the CDR3 reads TGTGCCAGCAGCTCCTATTTGAACACCGGGGAGCTGTTTTTT. Its protein product is CASSSYLNTGELFF.

For this clone: A read error may account for a junction end that differs from germline. The V gene is TRBV13, the J gene TRBJ2-2; a weak D match, TRBD2 (6 bases). This CDR3 has 10 residues. Germline values: CDR1 PRHDT, CDR2 FYEKMQ (reference sequence). The CDR3 coding sequence is TGTGCCAGCAGCTTAGAGCTAGCGTTGTTT. Translation gives CASSLELALF.

V and J are TRBV2 and TRBJ1-6; D ambiguous. The CDR3 spans 14 residues. Germline V CDR1 and CDR2: SNHLY, FYNNEI. The V gene lost 4 bases and the J gene lost 2 bases, with 6 bases spanning the gap. In DNA, the CDR3 is TGTGCCAGCAGTGCAGAGACCTATAATTCACCCCTCCACTTT. Its protein is CASSAETYNSPLHF.